This TCR beta chain stems from a study of blood T cell repertoires in COVID-19. Per the germline V gene, CDR1 is MDHEN and CDR2 is SYDVKM. The CDR3 consists of 11 residues. On this clone itself: Germline is not matched at one junction end, which may reflect a read error.

Participants, about 18 to 90 years old, spanned under 30 US areas. TCRdb's copy holds only in-frame clones and misses some; the assay was immunoSEQ multiplex PCR. The table records approximately 220,000 clones, just under 90% of them present only once. The chain is built from TRBV28 and TRBJ2-7; the D is unclear. The source material was PBMCs or T cells enriched from blood (not recorded which). This clonotype was sampled from a man aged 25 to 40 who had recovered from COVID-19. In DNA, the CDR3 is TGTGCCAGCAGTTACCCTGACACCCTCGACTTC. Protein product: CASSYPDTLDF.